The 4 T cell receptor beta chains below all came from one sample that was sequenced in a study of blood T cells in healthy people across ages. Primed by a sample-barcoded 5' primer and a J-beta primer mix, a second PCR proceeded for 7 to 11 cycles. TCRdb reprocessed the 5' RACE reads via MiXCR and lists one record per CDR3 protein. Seen here are 700,000 to 950,000 distinct CDR3 sequences, roughly 45% observed once, and the top ten hold 20% to 25%. The sequenced material came from blood. The source of these receptors is a woman in her sixties in good health.

There are a few counts of this clonotype. The chain combines TRBV6-5 with TRBJ1-4; 8 bases are shared with TRBD1. V shed 4 bases and J 8 bases; nucleotides not matched to a gene: 9. The CDR3 runs to 15 residues. Germline V gives CDR1 MNHEY, CDR2 SVGAGI. In DNA form, the CDR3 reads TGTGCCAGCAGTTGGACAGGGCCAACGCAGGAAAAACTGTTTTTT. This gives the protein CASSWTGPTQEKLFF.

V and J are TRBV30 and TRBJ2-7; D unclear. The V gene's germline CDR1 is GTSNPN and CDR2 SVGIG (reference sequence). This CDR3 is 13 amino acids long. V was cut by 2 bases and J by 2 bases, with 10 bases left in between. CDR3 loop: CAWSPGPTYEQYF. The CDR3 bases are TGTGCCTGGAGTCCCGGGCCTACCTACGAGCAGTACTTC.

This chain uses TRBV4-2 with TRBJ2-5; the D is unclear. Near its end, the DNA agrees better with TRBJ2-7, so the J call may be wrong. Germline assignment: CDR1 LGHNA and CDR2 YNFKEQ. The CDR3 has 13 residues. CDR3 bases: TGTGCCAGCAGCCCGGGCCTAATCTACGAGCAGTACTTC. It specifies CASSPGLIYEQYF.

J is TRBJ1-1 and V is TRBV29-1; D uncertain. Germline lookup yields CDR1 SQVTM and CDR2 ANQGSEA. The ends were cut back, 1 base at V and 2 bases at J, with 5 bases in the middle. There are 12 residues in the CDR3. The CDR3: CSVEVANTEAFF. CDR3 bases: TGCAGCGTTGAAGTTGCTAACACTGAAGCTTTCTTT.